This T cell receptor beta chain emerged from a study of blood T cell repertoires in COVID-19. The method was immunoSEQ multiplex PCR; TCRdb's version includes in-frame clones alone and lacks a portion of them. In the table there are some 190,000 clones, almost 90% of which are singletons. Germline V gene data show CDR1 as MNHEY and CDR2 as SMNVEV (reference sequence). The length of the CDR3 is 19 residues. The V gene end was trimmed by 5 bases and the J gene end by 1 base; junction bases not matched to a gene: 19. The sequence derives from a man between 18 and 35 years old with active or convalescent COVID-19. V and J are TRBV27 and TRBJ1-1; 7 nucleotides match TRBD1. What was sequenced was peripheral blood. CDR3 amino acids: CASSPRSGQISLTNTEAFF. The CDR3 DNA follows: TGTGCCAGCAGTCCCAGATCGGGACAGATAAGTTTGACGAACACTGAAGCTTTCTTT.